The 3 T cell receptor beta chains given below trace back to one sample, sequenced in a study of T cell responses to AZD1222 COVID-19 vaccine (dated by TCRdb to about 2021). Library generation was performed with the immunoSEQ multiplex PCR assay. The table comes from immuneACCESS by way of TCRdb, which keeps in-frame sequences with V and J called. Part of the clones is missing from these tables; in studies checked, under half for an unresolved V gene and the rest for unknown reasons. The sample profile shows fewer than 200,000 clones; approximately 87% of them were found once. The ten top clones hold roughly 4.3% of the sample. The sample's time point label, decoded: about 28 days (+/-7) after the second vaccine dose. Specimen: peripheral blood, collected 28 days after the second AZD1222 dose. These receptors all come from an adult who received the AZD1222 COVID-19 vaccine.

For the CDR3, the DNA is TGCGCCAGCAGCCAAGATATAGGGTCTGGAAACACCATATATTTT. It is translated as CASSQDIGSGNTIYF. The chain employs TRBV4-3 and TRBJ1-3; D remains ambiguous. CDR1 and CDR2 from the germline V gene are LGHNA and YSLEER. Trimming removed 0 bases from V and 1 base from J, with 7 bases in between. The CDR3 has 15 amino acids.

In this sample, this clone turned up a few times. This chain links TRBV2 with TRBJ1-1; 7 bases line up with TRBD1. CDR3 size: 14 residues. The germline V gene has CDR1 SNHLY and CDR2 FYNNEI. The ends lost 5 bases at V and 1 base at J; junction bases unmatched: 4. The DNA for the CDR3 is TGTGCCAGCAGTCCCACAGGGGCGAACACTGAAGCTTTCTTT. Translation: CASSPTGANTEAFF.

The chain joins TRBV6-1 to TRBJ1-2; tentative D call: TRBD1 (5 bases). The CDR3 runs to 14 residues. Per germline, CDR1 MNHNS and CDR2 SASEGT. The V end lost 1 base, the J end lost 4 bases, and 10 bases lay between the germline ends. CDR3 sequence reads: CASSEGGRTYGYTF. The CDR3 DNA reads as TGTGCCAGCAGTGAAGGGGGCAGAACCTATGGCTACACCTTC.